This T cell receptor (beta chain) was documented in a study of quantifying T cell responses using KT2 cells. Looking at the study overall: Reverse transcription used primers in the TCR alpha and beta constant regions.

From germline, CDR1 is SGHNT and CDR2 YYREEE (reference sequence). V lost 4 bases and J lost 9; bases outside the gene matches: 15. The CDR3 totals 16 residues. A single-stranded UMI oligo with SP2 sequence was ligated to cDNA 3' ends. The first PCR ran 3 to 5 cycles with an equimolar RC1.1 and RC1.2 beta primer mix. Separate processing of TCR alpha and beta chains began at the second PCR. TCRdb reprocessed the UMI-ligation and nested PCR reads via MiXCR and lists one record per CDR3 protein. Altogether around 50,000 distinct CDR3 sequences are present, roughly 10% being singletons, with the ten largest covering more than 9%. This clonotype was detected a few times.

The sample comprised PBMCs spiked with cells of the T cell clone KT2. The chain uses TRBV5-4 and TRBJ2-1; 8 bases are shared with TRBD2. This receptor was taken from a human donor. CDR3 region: CASSAGGGGPRAEQFF. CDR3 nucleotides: TGTGCCAGCAGCGCCGGGGGGGGCGGGCCTCGCGCTGAGCAGTTCTTC.